The 22 T cell receptor beta chains given below trace back to one sample, sequenced in a study of blood T cell repertoires in COVID-19. TCRdb's table, derived via immunoSEQ multiplex PCR, lists solely in-frame clones and lacks some. This sample has about 140,000 clones; around 88% occur once, and the top ten carry 2.5% to 3.5%. Material for sequencing was peripheral blood. The receptors originated from a man aged 60-69 years with active or convalescent COVID-19.

The rearrangement uses TRBV5-4 and TRBJ2-7; possible D gene TRBD1, 6 bases. The V and J ends lost 0 bases and 6 bases respectively, with 13 bases between them. The germline V gene has CDR1 SGHNT and CDR2 YYREEE (reference sequence). CDR3 length: 14 residues. The CDR3 is CASSLEVRGREQYF. CDR3 coding DNA: TGTGCCAGCAGCTTGGAGGTCAGGGGACGCGAGCAGTACTTC.

The chain has TRBV19 and TRBJ1-2; TRBD1 matches at 9 bases. This CDR3 has 15 residues. Germline V gives CDR1 LNHDA, CDR2 SQIVND (reference sequence). V gave up 1 base and J gave up 8 bases; unmatched junction bases: 8. The CDR3, as DNA: TGTGCCAGTAGTATAGCCTCCGGGACAGGGAAAGGCTACACCTTC. It translates to CASSIASGTGKGYTF.

The genes are TRBV18 and TRBJ2-7, with D perhaps matching TRBD2 (5 bases). The CDR3 extends over 12 amino acids. Trimming took 4 bases from V and 5 from J, leaving 9 bases between them. Germline-derived CDR1 and CDR2 are KGHSH and LQKENI. CDR3 sequence: CASSQLGDEQYF. The CDR3 nucleotides are TGTGCCAGCTCACAATTGGGAGACGAGCAGTACTTC.

The rearrangement links TRBV7-2 to TRBJ2-5, with D possibly being TRBD2 (6 bases). Germline lookup yields CDR1 SGHTA and CDR2 FQGNSA. This CDR3 region has 16 residues. Trimming left V 1 base short and J 5 bases short, with 17 bases between. The chain's CDR3 is CASSLVGSGGGETQYF. Written as DNA, the CDR3 is TGTGCCAGCAGCTTAGTGGGTAGCGGAGGAGGGGAGACCCAGTACTTC. The variable domain in full, completed from reference TRBV7-2 and TRBJ2-5, reads GAGVSQSPSNKVTEKGKDVELRCDPISGHTALYWYRQSLGQGLEFLIYFQGNSAPDKSGLPSDRFSAERTGGSVSTLTIQRTQQEDSAVYLCASSLVGSGGGETQYFGPGTRLLVL.

In this sample, this clone turned up a few times. This chain connects TRBV7-2 to TRBJ1-1; no clear D gene. The CDR3 is 13 amino acids. In germline, CDR1 is SGHTA, CDR2 FQGNSA. Trimming removed 0 bases at V and 5 bases at J, with 7 bases between. CDR3 nucleotides: TGTGCCAGCAGCTTAGCGCAGGATACTGAAGCTTTCTTT. As protein: CASSLAQDTEAFF.

V is TRBV10-3 and J is TRBJ2-6; D may be TRBD1 (5 bases). Trimming pared 10 bases from V and 0 bases from J, leaving 7 bases between. The CDR3 runs 13 residues. Germline V CDR1 and CDR2: ENHRY, SYGVKD. CDR3 region: CASQGSGANVLTF. In DNA, the CDR3 is TGTGCCAGTCAGGGCTCTGGGGCCAACGTCCTGACTTTC.

The chain joins TRBV28 to TRBJ1-1; D remains unclear. There are 12 residues in the CDR3. Trimming took 6 bases from V and 4 from J, leaving 9 bases between them. Per the germline V gene, CDR1 is MDHEN and CDR2 is SYDVKM. CDR3 sequence reads: CASSSDSTEAFF. CDR3 DNA sequence: TGTGCCAGCAGCTCCGATAGCACTGAAGCTTTCTTT.

This clone was seen once. The rearrangement joins TRBV14 to TRBJ1-2; D gene ambiguous. The V gene's germline CDR1 is SGHDN and CDR2 FVKESK. Trimming removed 0 bases from V and 5 bases from J, with 7 bases in between. There are 13 residues in the CDR3. Here the CDR3 DNA reads TGTGCCAGCAGCCAAGATAGCGGGTATGGCTACACCTTC. Translation: CASSQDSGYGYTF. Full variable domain (remainder filled in from reference TRBV14 and TRBJ1-2): EAGVTQFPSHSVIEKGQTVTLRCDPISGHDNLYWYRRVMGKEIKFLLHFVKESKQDESGMPNNRFLAERTGGTYSTLKVQPAELEDSGVYFCASSQDSGYGYTFGSGTRLTVV.

The chain links TRBV2 to TRBJ1-2; TRBD1 aligns across 7 bases. The CDR3 has 13 residues. Germline CDR1 and CDR2: SNHLY and FYNNEI. V dropped 6 bases and J dropped 3; count of bases not matched to a gene: 4. Written as DNA, the CDR3 is TGTGCCAGCAGAAATACAGGGGACTATGGCTACACCTTC. It codes for CASRNTGDYGYTF.

V usage is TRBV6-5 and J usage is TRBJ2-2, with TRBD2 matching over 10 bases. Germline V gene lookup returns CDR1 MNHEY and CDR2 SVGAGI. J lost 5 bases, V lost 6 bases, and 6 bases had no gene match. The CDR3 extends over 15 amino acids. The CDR3 reads CASRLLAGRTGELFF. CDR3 nucleotides: TGTGCCAGCAGGCTACTAGCGGGGAGAACCGGGGAGCTGTTTTTT.

This clone was seen a handful of times. The chain links TRBV7-8 to TRBJ1-1; 8 nucleotides align to TRBD1. This CDR3 has 14 amino acids. The germline V gene has CDR1 SGHVS and CDR2 FQNEAQ. V dropped 3 bases and J dropped 2; count of bases not matched to a gene: 2. CDR3 sequence (DNA): TGTGCCAGCAGCTTGACAGGGGTTAACACTGAAGCTTTCTTT. Amino acid sequence: CASSLTGVNTEAFF.

This sequence joins TRBV19 and TRBJ2-7, with D tentatively TRBD2 (6 bases). Trimming removed 4 bases at V and 3 bases at J, with 10 bases between. Germline values: CDR1 LNHDA, CDR2 SQIVND (reference sequence). The CDR3 extends over 13 amino acids. Here the CDR3 reads CASSTYGGYEQYF. CDR3 coding DNA: TGTGCCAGTAGTACCTACGGGGGCTACGAGCAGTACTTC.

V and J are TRBV27 and TRBJ1-5; 7 nucleotides line up with TRBD1. CDR1 is MNHEY and CDR2 is SMNVEV in the germline V gene (reference sequence). CDR3 length: 14 residues. Trimming removed 7 bases from V and 2 bases from J; junction bases left unmatched: 5. The CDR3 spells CASNPRGGNQPQHF. As DNA, the CDR3 is TGTGCCAGCAATCCCAGGGGGGGCAATCAGCCCCAGCATTTT.

This clone was seen a few times. V gene TRBV15 combines with J gene TRBJ2-1, with D perhaps TRBD2 (6 bases). CDR1 and CDR2 from the germline V gene are LNHNV and YYDKDF (reference sequence). The CDR3 spans 13 residues. Between the trimmed V and J ends, which lost 2 bases and 12 bases, there was a span of 14 bases. CDR3 protein: CATSRNLAFGQFF. CDR3 bases: TGTGCCACCAGCAGAAATCTAGCGTTCGGGCAGTTCTTC.

This chain uses TRBV5-1 with TRBJ2-3, with 8 bases fitting TRBD2. The J segment lost 3 bases and the V segment lost 3 bases, leaving 9 bases of the junction unmatched. The CDR3 has 16 amino acids. Per the germline V gene, CDR1 is SGHRS and CDR2 is YFSETQ. CDR3: CASSSGGSGVTDTQYF. CDR3 sequence (DNA): TGCGCCAGCAGCTCAGGAGGTAGCGGGGTAACAGATACGCAGTATTTT. The full variable domain, with the rest looked up from reference TRBV5-1 and TRBJ2-3, is KAGVTQTPRYLIKTRGQQVTLSCSPISGHRSVSWYQQTPGQGLQFLFEYFSETQRNKGNFPGRFSGRQFSNSRSEMNVSTLELGDSALYLCASSSGGSGVTDTQYFGPGTRLTVL.

On this clone itself: Other nucleotide sequences from this sample produce the same CDR3. The rearrangement links TRBV5-1 to TRBJ2-7, with TRBD1 matching 9 bases. Per the germline V gene, CDR1 is SGHRS and CDR2 is YFSETQ. CDR3 length equals 15 residues. The J segment lost 4 bases and the V segment lost 0 bases, leaving 5 bases of the junction unmatched. The CDR3 region has the DNA TGCGCCAGCAGCTTGGACGGGACAGGGAAGTACGAGCAGTACTTC. It yields the protein CASSLDGTGKYEQYF.

The J gene is TRBJ2-3, the V gene TRBV6-2 or TRBV6-3; TRBD2 agrees at 9 bases. Germline CDR1 and CDR2: MNHEY and SVGEGT. CDR3 size: 15 residues. V shed 2 bases and J 4 bases; nucleotides not matched to a gene: 4. CDR3 in amino acids: CASSYAGGHPDTQYF. CDR3 nucleotides: TGTGCCAGCAGTTACGCGGGGGGGCACCCAGATACGCAGTATTTT.

CDR3 protein: CASRSPGGSGTKLFYGYTF. CDR3 nucleotide sequence: TGTGCAAGTCGCTCCCCGGGGGGCTCCGGGACAAAACTCTTCTATGGCTACACCTTC. The chain has TRBV12-2 and TRBJ1-2. TRBV12-2 is flagged as a pseudogene. This CDR3 has 19 amino acids.

The chain links TRBV28 to TRBJ1-2, with a possible D match to TRBD1 (6 bases). Germline loops: CDR1 MDHEN, CDR2 SYDVKM. Trimming shortened V by 2 bases and J by 7 bases, and 8 bases separated the two germline ends. The CDR3 contains 12 residues. As DNA, the CDR3 is TGTGCCAGCAGTTTAAACAGGGTTGGCTACACCTTC. Amino acids: CASSLNRVGYTF.

The chain has TRBV6-5 and TRBJ1-1; 10 nucleotides align to TRBD1. Trimming cost V 2 bases and J 7 bases; bases outside gene matches: 7. CDR1 and CDR2 from the germline V gene are MNHEY and SVGAGI. The CDR3 covers 15 residues. The CDR3 bases are TGTGCCAGCAGTTACCCGGGACAGGGGTTGGTTGAAGCTTTCTTT. Translating it yields CASSYPGQGLVEAFF.

This chain links TRBV27 with TRBJ2-1, with 13 positions matching TRBD2. V shed 6 bases and J 5 bases; nucleotides not matched to a gene: 7. Per germline, CDR1 MNHEY and CDR2 SMNVEV (reference sequence). This CDR3 is built from 16 residues. The CDR3: CASSPPGLAGNNEQFF. CDR3 nucleotide sequence: TGTGCCAGCAGCCCCCCGGGACTAGCGGGGAACAATGAGCAGTTCTTC.

The chain is built from TRBV30 and TRBJ1-6, with unresolved D. Trimming removed 2 bases from V and 9 bases from J, with 14 bases in between. The germline V gene encodes CDR1 GTSNPN and CDR2 SVGIG (reference sequence). The CDR3 length is 14 residues. DNA for the CDR3: TGTGCCTGGAGTCCGGGATGGAGTGGTTCACCCCTCCACTTT. It specifies CAWSPGWSGSPLHF.